A single TCR beta chain is shown here with its context. Its antigen remains unidentified. Base qualities are not at hand, and no much larger clone is one base apart. This entry belongs to a study of T cell changes during pregnancy in multiple sclerosis (dated by TCRdb to between 2019 and 2020). About the study as a whole: Changes in the T cell repertoire over the course of pregnancy were examined in this study in women with multiple sclerosis.

From a lookup of the germline V gene, CDR1 and CDR2 are SGHTA and FQGTGA. The CDR3 starts with the cysteine, ends with the phenylalanine, and has 14 residues. Just the 42-base CDR3 DNA is kept, in frame starting at base 1. Here V drops 4 bases and J drops 3 bases, and the junction holds 4 bases not matched to any gene. Receptor amplification or capture employed the immunoSEQ multiplex PCR assay. Sourced from immuneACCESS, this table was stored by TCRdb with only in-frame sequences that have V and J called. A share of the clones is absent; for the studies checked, an unresolved V gene accounts for under half, and the remainder has no known explanation. In this sample the table shows roughly 100,000 clones, roughly 89% of which occur a single time. The ten most abundant clones make up 1.6% of the sample.

The source of this sequence is a female donor with multiple sclerosis, enrolled in a pregnancy study. The sequence links TRBV7-3 to TRBJ2-7, with 9 bases matching TRBD2. The material was peripheral blood, obtained before pregnancy. The CDR3 region has the sequence CASSSGLARYEQYF. Here is the DNA: TGTGCCAGCAGCTCGGGACTAGCTCGCTACGAGCAGTACTTC.